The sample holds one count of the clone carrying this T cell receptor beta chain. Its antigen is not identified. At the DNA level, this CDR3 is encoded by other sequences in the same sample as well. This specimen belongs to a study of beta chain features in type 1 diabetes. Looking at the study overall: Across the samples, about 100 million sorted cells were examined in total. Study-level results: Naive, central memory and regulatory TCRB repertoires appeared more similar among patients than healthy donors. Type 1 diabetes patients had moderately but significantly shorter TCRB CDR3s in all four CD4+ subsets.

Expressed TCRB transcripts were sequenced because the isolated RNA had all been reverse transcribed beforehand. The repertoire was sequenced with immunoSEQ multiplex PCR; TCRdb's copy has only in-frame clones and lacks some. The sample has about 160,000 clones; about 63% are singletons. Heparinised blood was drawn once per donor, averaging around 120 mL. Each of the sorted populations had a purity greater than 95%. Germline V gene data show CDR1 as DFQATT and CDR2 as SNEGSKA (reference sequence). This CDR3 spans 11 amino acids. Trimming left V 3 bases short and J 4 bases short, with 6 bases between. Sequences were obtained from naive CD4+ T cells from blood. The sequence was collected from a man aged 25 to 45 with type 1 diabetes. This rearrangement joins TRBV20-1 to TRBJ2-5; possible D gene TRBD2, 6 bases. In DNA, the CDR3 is TGCAGTGCTAGCGGGGGAGAGACCCAGTACTTC. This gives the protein CSASGGETQYF.